This is a list of T cell receptor beta chains from one sample in a study of T cell changes during pregnancy in multiple sclerosis. TCRdb keeps only in-frame clones here, not all; method: immunoSEQ multiplex PCR. The data show tens of thousands of clones, 93% seen once. The source was CD8+ T cells from peripheral blood mononuclear cells, collected in the second trimester of pregnancy. These receptor sequences come from a female donor with multiple sclerosis, enrolled in a pregnancy study. The CDR3 runs from the conserved cysteine through the conserved F or W. Fields, in order: D gene, clone size, J gene, V gene, CDR3 DNA, CDR3 protein. A D gene is named only where the DNA matches it firmly. A clone size is listed for some rows: how often the clone was seen (once, few, many), or a class if it is expanded.

d_call: TRBD1; clone_size: .; j_call: TRBJ1-2; v_call: TRBV25-1; cdr3_nt: TGTGCCAGCAGTGGACCGGGACAGGGGGAAATTGGCTACACCTTC; cdr3_aa: CASSGPGQGEIGYTF
d_call: TRBD2; clone_size: .; j_call: TRBJ2-3; v_call: TRBV7-6; cdr3_nt: TGTGCCAGCAATCCGACTAGCGGGGGTACAGATACGCAGTATTTT; cdr3_aa: CASNPTSGGTDTQYF
d_call: .; clone_size: .; j_call: TRBJ2-4; v_call: TRBV15; cdr3_nt: TGTGCCACCAGCAGTACACAAAAAAACATTCAGTACTTC; cdr3_aa: CATSSTQKNIQYF
d_call: TRBD1; clone_size: .; j_call: TRBJ1-5; v_call: TRBV9; cdr3_nt: TGTGCCAGCAGCGTCGAAGGGGGCGGGGAGCCCCAGCATTTT; cdr3_aa: CASSVEGGGEPQHF
d_call: .; clone_size: .; j_call: TRBJ2-2; v_call: TRBV19; cdr3_nt: TGTGCCAGTAGTAAGGGGGACACCGGGGAGCTGTTTTTT; cdr3_aa: CASSKGDTGELFF
d_call: TRBD2; clone_size: .; j_call: TRBJ2-7; v_call: TRBV14; cdr3_nt: TGTGCCAGCAGCCCCGGACTAGCGGGAGGCTACGAGCAGTACTTC; cdr3_aa: CASSPGLAGGYEQYF
d_call: .; clone_size: .; j_call: TRBJ2-1; v_call: TRBV4-1; cdr3_nt: TGCGCCAGCAGCCAACCCGGGGATCTAGACTACAATGAGCAGTTCTTC; cdr3_aa: CASSQPGDLDYNEQFF
d_call: .; clone_size: many; j_call: TRBJ2-1; v_call: TRBV6-1; cdr3_nt: TGTGCCAGCAGTACGGAAGGAGCTTACAATGAGCAGTTCTTC; cdr3_aa: CASSTEGAYNEQFF
d_call: .; clone_size: once; j_call: TRBJ1-1; v_call: TRBV27; cdr3_nt: TGTGCCAGCAGTCGGGCAGGGAAAGGCACTGAAGCTTTCTTT; cdr3_aa: CASSRAGKGTEAFF
d_call: .; clone_size: .; j_call: TRBJ2-3; v_call: TRBV5-8; cdr3_nt: TGTGCCAGCAGGGGTATCGGGGGTTGGACAGATACGCAGTATTTT; cdr3_aa: CASRGIGGWTDTQYF
d_call: .; clone_size: once; j_call: TRBJ2-5; v_call: TRBV28; cdr3_nt: TGTGCCAGCAGCCTCAAGGGGTCCGGAGAGACCCAGTACTTC; cdr3_aa: CASSLKGSGETQYF
d_call: TRBD1; clone_size: .; j_call: TRBJ2-1; v_call: TRBV7-6; cdr3_nt: TGTGCCAGCAGCTCTCCTCAGGGGGTCCGGGAGCAGTTCTTC; cdr3_aa: CASSSPQGVREQFF
d_call: .; clone_size: .; j_call: TRBJ2-3; v_call: TRBV4-1; cdr3_nt: TGCGCCACCTCCTTGGGGGGTAGCACAGATACGCAGTATTTT; cdr3_aa: CATSLGGSTDTQYF
d_call: .; clone_size: .; j_call: TRBJ2-3; v_call: TRBV4-1; cdr3_nt: TGCGCCAGCAGCCAAACCGGGGTGGGTACAGATACGCAGTATTTT; cdr3_aa: CASSQTGVGTDTQYF
d_call: TRBD2; clone_size: .; j_call: TRBJ2-7; v_call: TRBV7-8; cdr3_nt: TGTGCCAGCAGGCCCGGGACTAGTAGACGGTACGAGCAGTACTTC; cdr3_aa: CASRPGTSRRYEQYF
d_call: TRBD1; clone_size: once; j_call: TRBJ1-5; v_call: TRBV7-3; cdr3_nt: TGTGCCAGCAGCCTCCGGGACAGGGTCGGGTGTCAGCCCCAGCATTTT; cdr3_aa: CASSLRDRVGCQPQHF
d_call: .; clone_size: .; j_call: TRBJ1-2; v_call: TRBV10-3; cdr3_nt: TGTGCCATCACTGAAAACCTGGACTCCTTCTATGGCTACACCTTC; cdr3_aa: CAITENLDSFYGYTF
d_call: .; clone_size: .; j_call: TRBJ2-3; v_call: TRBV7-3; cdr3_nt: TGTGCCAGCAGCTCCAGGGGATGGGGTGGCACAGATACGCAGTATTTT; cdr3_aa: CASSSRGWGGTDTQYF
d_call: .; clone_size: once; j_call: TRBJ1-2; v_call: TRBV27; cdr3_nt: TGTGCCACCCTCGCTCTGCCGGGGGTACAGGGCTACACCTTC; cdr3_aa: CATLALPGVQGYTF
d_call: .; clone_size: .; j_call: TRBJ1-1; v_call: TRBV4-3; cdr3_nt: TGCGCCAGCAGCCATGCAGGGGCAATTGAAGCTTTCTTT; cdr3_aa: CASSHAGAIEAFF
d_call: TRBD1; clone_size: .; j_call: TRBJ1-6; v_call: TRBV7-9; cdr3_nt: TGTGCCAGCAGCTCCCGACAGGGGAATTCACCCCTCCACTTT; cdr3_aa: CASSSRQGNSPLHF
d_call: TRBD1; clone_size: .; j_call: TRBJ2-3; v_call: TRBV4-1; cdr3_nt: TGCGCCAGCAGCCAAGATAGAGACAGGGGGTTGGCAGATACGCAGTATTTT; cdr3_aa: CASSQDRDRGLADTQYF
d_call: TRBD1; clone_size: .; j_call: TRBJ2-7; v_call: TRBV28; cdr3_nt: TGTGCCAGCAGTTTGACGGGACAGGCCTCCTACGAGCAGTACTTC; cdr3_aa: CASSLTGQASYEQYF
d_call: .; clone_size: .; j_call: TRBJ2-1; v_call: TRBV6-5; cdr3_nt: TGTGCCAGCAGTTACGGGCGGGGGCCCCAGACTGAGCAGTTCTTC; cdr3_aa: CASSYGRGPQTEQFF
d_call: .; clone_size: .; j_call: TRBJ2-5; v_call: TRBV7-7; cdr3_nt: TGTGCCAGCAGCCGCCGGGACAACACGGGGGAGACCCAGTACTTC; cdr3_aa: CASSRRDNTGETQYF
d_call: .; clone_size: .; j_call: TRBJ2-3; v_call: TRBV5-4; cdr3_nt: TGTGCCAGCAGCCCGCTTAACCTAGGCACAGATACGCAGTATTTT; cdr3_aa: CASSPLNLGTDTQYF
d_call: .; clone_size: .; j_call: TRBJ2-2; v_call: TRBV9; cdr3_nt: TGTGCCAGCAGCATCACAGGGACTAACGCCGGGGAGCTGTTTTTT; cdr3_aa: CASSITGTNAGELFF
d_call: .; clone_size: .; j_call: TRBJ2-7; v_call: TRBV7-6; cdr3_nt: TGTGCCAGCAGCGAATCGACTGGCGAGCAGTACTTC; cdr3_aa: CASSESTGEQYF
d_call: .; clone_size: .; j_call: TRBJ2-7; v_call: TRBV28; cdr3_nt: TGTGCCAGCAGTTCTTATTCGGCGGGGTCCTACGAGCAGTACTTC; cdr3_aa: CASSSYSAGSYEQYF
d_call: .; clone_size: .; j_call: TRBJ2-3; v_call: TRBV27; cdr3_nt: TGTGCCAGCAGTTTACGAGCCCGGGGAGTCACCACAGATACGCAGTATTTT; cdr3_aa: CASSLRARGVTTDTQYF
d_call: .; clone_size: .; j_call: TRBJ2-6; v_call: TRBV6-1; cdr3_nt: TGTGCCAGCAGTGCCACAGGGACAGGGGCCAACGTCCTGACTTTC; cdr3_aa: CASSATGTGANVLTF
d_call: TRBD1; clone_size: .; j_call: TRBJ1-1; v_call: TRBV27; cdr3_nt: TGTGCCAGCAGTACCCCAGGGGGTAGAAACACTGAAGCTTTCTTT; cdr3_aa: CASSTPGGRNTEAFF
d_call: TRBD1; clone_size: .; j_call: TRBJ1-2; v_call: TRBV29-1; cdr3_nt: TGCAGCGTTGACGGTGGGACAGGGGGCAGGGGCTACACCTTC; cdr3_aa: CSVDGGTGGRGYTF
d_call: .; clone_size: .; j_call: TRBJ1-5; v_call: TRBV5-3; cdr3_nt: TGTGCCAGAGGCGACAGGCTTTATCAGCCCCAGCATTTT; cdr3_aa: CARGDRLYQPQHF
d_call: .; clone_size: .; j_call: TRBJ1-3; v_call: TRBV4-1; cdr3_nt: TGCGCCAGCAGTCCCACATTTGGAAACACCATATATTTT; cdr3_aa: CASSPTFGNTIYF
d_call: .; clone_size: .; j_call: TRBJ1-5; v_call: TRBV9; cdr3_nt: TGTGCCAGCAGCGCTCAAGTGGGGGCACATCAGCCCCAGCATTTT; cdr3_aa: CASSAQVGAHQPQHF
d_call: .; clone_size: .; j_call: TRBJ2-1; v_call: TRBV7-6; cdr3_nt: TGTGCCAGCAGCTTAGTTTTCTTAATAGGGCGCGGGGCCAATGAGCAGTTCTTC; cdr3_aa: CASSLVFLIGRGANEQFF
d_call: TRBD2; clone_size: .; j_call: TRBJ2-7; v_call: TRBV9; cdr3_nt: TGTGCCAGCAGCGTGGGGGGGGTTACCTACGAGCAGTACTTC; cdr3_aa: CASSVGGVTYEQYF
d_call: .; clone_size: .; j_call: TRBJ1-4; v_call: TRBV16; cdr3_nt: TGTGCCAGCAGCCACCTCGACACCACAACTAATGAAAAACTGTTTTTT; cdr3_aa: CASSHLDTTTNEKLFF
d_call: TRBD1; clone_size: .; j_call: TRBJ1-2; v_call: TRBV10-3; cdr3_nt: TGTGCCATCAGTGAGTCGCGAGGGACAGCCCTCCCCTACACCTTC; cdr3_aa: CAISESRGTALPYTF
d_call: .; clone_size: .; j_call: TRBJ1-2; v_call: TRBV5-1; cdr3_nt: TGCGCCAGCAGCACCGGACCCGAGGAGGACTATGGCTACACCTTC; cdr3_aa: CASSTGPEEDYGYTF
d_call: .; clone_size: .; j_call: TRBJ2-7; v_call: TRBV4-3; cdr3_nt: TGCGCCAGCAGCCAAGATTTGGAGGGGTGGGGCGAGCAGTACTTC; cdr3_aa: CASSQDLEGWGEQYF
d_call: TRBD2; clone_size: once; j_call: TRBJ2-5; v_call: TRBV18; cdr3_nt: TGTGCCAGCTCACCCTATCCTGGGGCTAGCGGGGAGCAAGAGACCCAGTACTTC; cdr3_aa: CASSPYPGASGEQETQYF
d_call: TRBD1; clone_size: .; j_call: TRBJ1-2; v_call: TRBV19; cdr3_nt: TGTGCCAGTAGTATCACCTCCGGGACAGGGGGCGCGGGTGGCTACACCTTC; cdr3_aa: CASSITSGTGGAGGYTF
d_call: .; clone_size: .; j_call: TRBJ2-2; v_call: TRBV27; cdr3_nt: TGTGCCAGCAGTTTCATCCTACGGGGGGAGCTGTTTTTT; cdr3_aa: CASSFILRGELFF
d_call: .; clone_size: .; j_call: TRBJ1-5; v_call: TRBV10-2; cdr3_nt: TGCGCCAGCAGTGAGGAGGGGGTAAGCAATCAGCCCCAGCATTTT; cdr3_aa: CASSEEGVSNQPQHF
d_call: TRBD1; clone_size: .; j_call: TRBJ2-5; v_call: TRBV4-3; cdr3_nt: TGCGCCAGCAGCCAAGACCGACAGGGAATGGAGACCCAGTACTTC; cdr3_aa: CASSQDRQGMETQYF
d_call: .; clone_size: .; j_call: TRBJ1-4; v_call: TRBV28; cdr3_nt: TGTGCCAGCAGTTTGCCGAAGTTCCTGGTTAGAGGGGAAAAACTGTTTTTT; cdr3_aa: CASSLPKFLVRGEKLFF
d_call: .; clone_size: .; j_call: TRBJ2-2; v_call: TRBV11-2; cdr3_nt: TGTGCCAGCAGCTTAGGTCCCTATGGTGGGAGCGGCGACGGGGAGCTGTTTTTT; cdr3_aa: CASSLGPYGGSGDGELFF
d_call: TRBD2; clone_size: .; j_call: TRBJ2-7; v_call: TRBV27; cdr3_nt: TGTGCCAGCAGTTTTTCAGCCCGGGGGGACGAGCAGTACTTC; cdr3_aa: CASSFSARGDEQYF
d_call: TRBD2; clone_size: .; j_call: TRBJ2-1; v_call: TRBV27; cdr3_nt: TGTGCCAGCAGTTTGAGCGGGAGGGGTTTCGAGCAGTTCTTC; cdr3_aa: CASSLSGRGFEQFF
d_call: TRBD2; clone_size: .; j_call: TRBJ2-3; v_call: TRBV6-6; cdr3_nt: TGTGCCAGCAGGACGGGAGGGTCAAAAGATACGCAGTATTTT; cdr3_aa: CASRTGGSKDTQYF
d_call: .; clone_size: .; j_call: TRBJ2-7; v_call: TRBV30; cdr3_nt: TGTGCCTGCGTAACTACCTACGAGCAGTACTTC; cdr3_aa: CACVTTYEQYF
d_call: .; clone_size: once; j_call: TRBJ1-1; v_call: TRBV30; cdr3_nt: TGTGCCTGGAGTGTCGGTCCGAACACTGAAGCTTTCTTT; cdr3_aa: CAWSVGPNTEAFF
d_call: TRBD2; clone_size: .; j_call: TRBJ2-6; v_call: TRBV6-1; cdr3_nt: TGTGCCAGCGGGATTAGCGGGACCGGGGCCAACGTCCTGACTTTC; cdr3_aa: CASGISGTGANVLTF